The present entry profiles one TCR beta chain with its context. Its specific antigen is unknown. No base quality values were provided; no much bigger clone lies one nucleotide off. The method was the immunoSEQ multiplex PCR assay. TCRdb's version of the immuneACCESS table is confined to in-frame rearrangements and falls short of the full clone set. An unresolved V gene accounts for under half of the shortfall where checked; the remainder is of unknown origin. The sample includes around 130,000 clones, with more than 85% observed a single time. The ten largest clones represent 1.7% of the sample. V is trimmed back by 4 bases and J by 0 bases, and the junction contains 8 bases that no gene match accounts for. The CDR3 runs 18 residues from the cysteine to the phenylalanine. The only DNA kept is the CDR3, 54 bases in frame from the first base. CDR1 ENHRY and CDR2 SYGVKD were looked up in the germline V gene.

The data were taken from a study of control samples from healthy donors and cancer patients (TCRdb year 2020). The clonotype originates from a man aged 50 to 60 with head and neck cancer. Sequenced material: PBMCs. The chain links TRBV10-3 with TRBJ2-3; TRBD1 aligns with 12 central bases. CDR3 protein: CAISVRDRGPFSTDTQYF. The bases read TGTGCCATCAGTGTAAGGGACAGGGGGCCTTTTAGCACAGATACGCAGTATTTT.